The 19 T cell receptor beta chains below were found in one sample sequenced in a study of blood T cell repertoires in COVID-19. TCRdb keeps only in-frame clones here, not all; method: immunoSEQ multiplex PCR. The profile shows approximately 81,000 clones, around 89% of them singletons. The specimen was peripheral blood. All receptors derive from a man aged 65 to 79 with active or convalescent COVID-19.

V usage is TRBV3-1 (or the pseudogene TRBV3-2) and J usage is TRBJ1-5; D may be TRBD1 (5 bases). The length of the CDR3 is 14 residues. The germline V gene has CDR1 LGHDT and CDR2 YNNKEL (reference sequence). V was pared by 4 bases and J by 7 bases, with 14 bases between. The CDR3 here is CASSRGGVRQPQHF. CDR3 coding DNA: TGTGCCAGCAGCCGCGGGGGGGTGAGGCAGCCCCAGCATTTT.

The rearrangement uses TRBV5-4 and TRBJ1-4, with 7 bases aligning to TRBD1. The germline V gene has CDR1 SGHNT and CDR2 YYREEE (reference sequence). With V trimmed by 4 bases and J by 8 bases, 11 bases remained unmatched. The length of the CDR3 is 15 residues. CDR3 region: CASSPTGDHREKLFF. CDR3 sequence (DNA): TGTGCCAGCAGCCCAACAGGGGATCATAGGGAAAAACTGTTTTTT.

In the case of this clone: This specimen includes other DNA sequences encoding the same CDR3. This sequence joins TRBV5-1 and TRBJ1-3; D ambiguous. Germline lookup yields CDR1 SGHRS and CDR2 YFSETQ. The CDR3 is 13 amino acids. Trimming took 2 bases from V and 1 from J, leaving 4 bases between them. CDR3 region: CASSFSSGNTIYF. CDR3 DNA sequence: TGCGCCAGCAGCTTTTCATCTGGAAACACCATATATTTT.

V gene TRBV5-4 combines with J gene TRBJ1-2; no firm D call. The V gene's germline CDR1 is SGHNT and CDR2 YYREEE (reference sequence). This CDR3 has 15 amino acids. Trimming pared 0 bases from V and 2 bases from J, leaving 11 bases between. This CDR3 is CASSLVWEGNYGYTF. The CDR3 coding sequence is TGTGCCAGCAGCTTGGTCTGGGAGGGAAACTATGGCTACACCTTC.

The chain joins TRBV19 to TRBJ2-6; 9 nucleotides agree with TRBD2. This CDR3 has 19 amino acids. Germline loops: CDR1 LNHDA, CDR2 SQIVND (reference sequence). The ends lost 5 bases at V and 0 bases at J; junction bases unmatched: 11. The CDR3 protein is CASSLGREGRFSGANVLTF. The DNA for the CDR3 is TGTGCCAGTAGTCTCGGGCGGGAGGGGAGATTCTCTGGGGCCAACGTCCTGACTTTC.

This clone was found a few times. The chain is built from TRBV3-1 (or the pseudogene TRBV3-2) and TRBJ1-6; TRBD1 aligns across 8 bases. The V gene's germline CDR1 is LGHDT and CDR2 YNNKEL (reference sequence). The trim removed 8 bases at V and 10 bases at J, leaving 7 bases unmatched. This CDR3 contains 13 residues. The CDR3 is CASSLDRGSPLHF. The CDR3 nucleotides read TGTGCCAGCTCCCTAGACAGGGGATCACCCCTCCACTTT.

The chain links TRBV7-6 to TRBJ2-7; 10 positions agree with TRBD2. Germline CDR1 SGHVS, CDR2 FNYEAQ. The CDR3 totals 15 residues. Trimming took 5 bases from V and 2 from J; bases not matched to a gene: 6. The CDR3 DNA reads as TGTGCCAGCAGCCCTTTTAGCGGGGGGACCTACGAGCAGTACTTC. Translating gives CASSPFSGGTYEQYF.

The V call is TRBV3-1 (or the pseudogene TRBV3-2), the J call TRBJ2-3, with 7 bases matching TRBD2. Trimming cost V 3 bases and J 5 bases; bases outside gene matches: 5. Per the germline V gene, CDR1 is LGHDT and CDR2 is YNNKEL (reference sequence). The CDR3 sequence is 14 residues long. DNA of the CDR3: TGTGCCAGCAGCCACTCTAGCGGCCTAGATACGCAGTATTTT. This translates into CASSHSSGLDTQYF.

The V gene is TRBV24-1, the J gene TRBJ1-2, with TRBD1 matching over 8 bases. Germline CDR1 is KGHDR and CDR2 is SFDVKD. The CDR3 length is 13 residues. V shed 7 bases, J shed 7 bases, and the junction held 7 bases outside the gene matches. The CDR3 sequence is CATSRDRFSGYTF. The CDR3, as DNA: TGTGCCACCAGCCGGGACAGGTTTTCTGGCTACACCTTC.

In this sample, this clone turned up many times. CDR3 loop: CASRLTRQALNYGYTF. DNA of the CDR3: TGTGCCAGTCGCCTGACAAGACAGGCCCTTAACTATGGCTACACCTTC. The V call is TRBV19, the J call TRBJ1-2; D may be TRBD1 (6 bases). Deletions cut 8 bases from V and 1 base from J, with 20 bases between. Looked up from germline, CDR1 is LNHDA and CDR2 is SQIVND (reference sequence). The CDR3 has 16 residues.

This sequence joins TRBV27 and TRBJ2-2, with D unclear. In germline, CDR1 is MNHEY, CDR2 SMNVEV (reference sequence). V gave up 6 bases and J gave up 1 base, with 9 bases separating them. The CDR3 is 14 residues long. The CDR3 spells CASRWAMNTGELFF. The CDR3 DNA sequence: TGTGCCAGCAGGTGGGCGATGAACACCGGGGAGCTGTTTTTT.

The rearrangement links TRBV10-3 to TRBJ1-6, with 9 bases matching TRBD1. This CDR3 region has 15 residues. V dropped 3 bases and J dropped 10; count of bases not matched to a gene: 7. From germline, CDR1 is ENHRY and CDR2 SYGVKD. This CDR3 reads CAISDSGTGTSPLHF. CDR3 bases: TGTGCCATCAGTGACTCCGGGACAGGGACGTCACCCCTCCACTTT.

The chain recombines TRBV6-5 with TRBJ1-2, with D perhaps TRBD1 (6 bases). V was shortened by 6 bases and J by 8 bases, with 16 bases between the two germline ends. Germline V lookup: CDR1 MNHEY, CDR2 SVGAGI. This CDR3 is 13 amino acids long. CDR3 bases: TGTGCCAGCAGCAAGGACAGTTATTCGGGCTACACCTTC. As protein: CASSKDSYSGYTF.

The count of this clone is one. The J gene is TRBJ2-3, the V gene TRBV12-3 or TRBV12-4; maybe TRBD2 (5 bases). This CDR3 is 13 amino acids long. Trimming removed 3 bases at V and 8 bases at J, with 12 bases between. As DNA, the CDR3 is TGTGCCAGCAGTTTCGTGGGAGAGATTACGCAGTATTTT. This translates into CASSFVGEITQYF.

The chain combines TRBV19 with TRBJ2-1; TRBD2 might be the D (5 bases). CDR3 length equals 14 residues. Trimming removed 3 bases at V and 4 bases at J, with 10 bases between. Germline CDR1 reads LNHDA; CDR2 reads SQIVND (reference sequence). The CDR3 loop is CASSIGRGYNEQFF. CDR3 sequence (DNA): TGTGCCAGTAGTATCGGCCGGGGATACAATGAGCAGTTCTTC. The full variable domain, rest sourced from reference TRBV19 and TRBJ2-1, is DGGITQSPKYLFRKEGQNVTLSCEQNLNHDAMYWYRQDPGQGLRLIYYSQIVNDFQKGDIAEGYSVSREKKESFPLTVTSAQKNPTAFYLCASSIGRGYNEQFFGPGTRLTVL.

This clone was seen a few times. V gene TRBV3-1 (or the pseudogene TRBV3-2) combines with J gene TRBJ2-3, with 12 bases matching TRBD2. CDR1 is LGHDT and CDR2 is YNNKEL in the germline V gene (reference sequence). The CDR3 is 16 amino acids. The J segment lost 3 bases and the V segment lost 1 base, leaving 2 bases of the junction unmatched. The CDR3 protein is CASSQAGLAGTDTQYF. The DNA for the CDR3 is TGTGCCAGCAGCCAAGCTGGACTAGCGGGGACAGATACGCAGTATTTT.

The rearrangement uses TRBV4-1 and TRBJ1-1, with a weak D call TRBD1 (6 bases). The CDR3 length is 14 residues. V gave up 3 bases and J gave up 0 bases, with 8 bases separating them. Germline assignment: CDR1 MGHRA and CDR2 YSYEKL. The CDR3 DNA sequence: TGCGCCAGCAGCCACGGACAGATGAACACTGAAGCTTTCTTT. This codes for CASSHGQMNTEAFF.

CDR3 bases: TGTGCCAGCAGCTTAGTGTCTAGCGGGGGGTTCCCGGGGGTCCAGTATTTT. This gives the protein CASSLVSSGGFPGVQYF. The chain recombines TRBV7-6 with TRBJ2-3; 11 bases are shared with TRBD2. This CDR3 comprises 17 residues. Germline CDR1 and CDR2: SGHVS and FNYEAQ. With 1 base clipped from V and 12 bases from J, the junction kept 15 bases outside the gene matches.

This clone came up once. The chain carries TRBV7-3 and TRBJ2-3; TRBD1 matches at 8 bases. The CDR3 extends over 16 amino acids. Germline CDR1 is SGHTA and CDR2 is FQGTGA. V shed 5 bases and J 1 base; nucleotides not matched to a gene: 8. The CDR3 loop is CASSPVRGRGTDTQYF. DNA for the CDR3: TGTGCCAGCAGCCCGGTCAGGGGGCGCGGCACAGATACGCAGTATTTT.